The present T cell receptor (beta chain) was sequenced within a study of T cell responses to AZD1222 COVID-19 vaccine. Study outcomes and limitations: No day 14 peak samples; only post-peak repertoires were characterized. Reportedly, close to half of spike-specific TCRs are directed against unmutated variant regions. Spike as a whole was targeted by vaccine-associated CD4 TCRs, dominant at 160-218 and 743-854.

Of note for this clone: Antigen specificity is unknown.

From germline, CDR1 is SGHDN and CDR2 FVKESK. The CDR3 runs to 10 residues. The V end was cut by 0 bases, the J end by 9 bases, with 0 bases between. Whether given at about 4 or about 12 weeks, second doses were pooled. Assay: immunoSEQ multiplex PCR; the TCRdb copy retains only in-frame clones and omits some. The sample includes roughly 180,000 clones, approximately 90% of them seen just once. This sequence joins TRBV14 and TRBJ2-1; D is ambiguous. The material was peripheral blood, obtained 28 days after the second AZD1222 dose. This TCR was sampled from an adult who received the AZD1222 COVID-19 vaccine. In DNA form, the CDR3 reads TGTGCCAGCAGCCAAGATGAGCAGTTCTTC. It codes for CASSQDEQFF.